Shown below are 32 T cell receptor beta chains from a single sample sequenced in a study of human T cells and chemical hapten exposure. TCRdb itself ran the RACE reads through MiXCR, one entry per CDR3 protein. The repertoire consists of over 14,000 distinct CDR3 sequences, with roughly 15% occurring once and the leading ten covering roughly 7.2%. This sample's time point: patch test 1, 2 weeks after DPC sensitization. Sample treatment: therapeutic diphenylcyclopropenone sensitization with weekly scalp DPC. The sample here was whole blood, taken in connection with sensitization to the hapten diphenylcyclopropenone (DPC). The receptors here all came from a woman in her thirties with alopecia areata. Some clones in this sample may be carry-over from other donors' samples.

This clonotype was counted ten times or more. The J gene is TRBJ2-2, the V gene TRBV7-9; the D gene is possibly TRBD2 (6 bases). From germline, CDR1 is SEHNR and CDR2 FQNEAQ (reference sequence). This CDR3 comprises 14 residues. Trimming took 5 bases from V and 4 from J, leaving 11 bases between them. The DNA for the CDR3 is TGTGCCAGCAGCCCGGGACTGCCCACCGGGGAGCTGTTTTTT. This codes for CASSPGLPTGELFF.

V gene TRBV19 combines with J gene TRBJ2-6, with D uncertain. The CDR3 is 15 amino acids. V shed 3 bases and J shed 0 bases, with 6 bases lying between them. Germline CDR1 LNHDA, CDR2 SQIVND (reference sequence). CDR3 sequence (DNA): TGTGCCAGTAGTATGGGCAGCTCTGGGGCCAACGTCCTGACTTTC. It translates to CASSMGSSGANVLTF.

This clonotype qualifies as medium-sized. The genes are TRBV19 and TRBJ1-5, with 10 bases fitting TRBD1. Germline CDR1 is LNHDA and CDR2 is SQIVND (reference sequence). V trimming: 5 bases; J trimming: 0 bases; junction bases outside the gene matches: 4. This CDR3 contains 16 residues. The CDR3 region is CASSPGQGDSNQPQHF. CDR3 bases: TGTGCCAGTAGTCCAGGACAGGGGGATAGCAATCAGCCCCAGCATTTT.

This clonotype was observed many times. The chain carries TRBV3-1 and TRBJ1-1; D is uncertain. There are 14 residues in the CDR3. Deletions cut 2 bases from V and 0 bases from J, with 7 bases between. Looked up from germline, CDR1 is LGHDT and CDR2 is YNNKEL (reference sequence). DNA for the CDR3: TGTGCCAGCAGCCAACAGGCCCTGAACACTGAAGCTTTCTTT. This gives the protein CASSQQALNTEAFF.

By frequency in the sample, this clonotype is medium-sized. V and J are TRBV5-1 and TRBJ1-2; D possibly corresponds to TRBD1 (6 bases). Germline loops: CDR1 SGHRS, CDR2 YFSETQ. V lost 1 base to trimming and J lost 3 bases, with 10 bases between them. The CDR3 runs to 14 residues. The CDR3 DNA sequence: TGCGCCAGCAGCTTGAACAGGGACTACTATGGCTACACCTTC. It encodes CASSLNRDYYGYTF.

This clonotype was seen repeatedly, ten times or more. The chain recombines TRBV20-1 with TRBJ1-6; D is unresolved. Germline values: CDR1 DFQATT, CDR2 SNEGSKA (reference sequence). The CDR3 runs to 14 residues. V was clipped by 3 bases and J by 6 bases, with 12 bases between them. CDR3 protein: CSARPAFVNSPLHF. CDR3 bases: TGCAGTGCTAGGCCTGCCTTTGTTAATTCACCCCTCCACTTT.

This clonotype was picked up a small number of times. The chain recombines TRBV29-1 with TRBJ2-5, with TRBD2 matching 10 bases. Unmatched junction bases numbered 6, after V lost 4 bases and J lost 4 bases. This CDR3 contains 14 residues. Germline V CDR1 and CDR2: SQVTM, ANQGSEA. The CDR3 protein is CSVGASGRGETQYF. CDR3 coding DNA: TGCAGCGTTGGAGCTAGCGGGAGAGGAGAGACCCAGTACTTC.

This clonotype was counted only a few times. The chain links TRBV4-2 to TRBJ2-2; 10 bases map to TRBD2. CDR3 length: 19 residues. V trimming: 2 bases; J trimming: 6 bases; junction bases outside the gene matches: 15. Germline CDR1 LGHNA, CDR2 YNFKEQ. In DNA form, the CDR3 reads TGTGCCAGCAGCCAATTTGGGACGAGCGGGAGGGCGCAAGCCGGGGAGCTGTTTTTT. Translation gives CASSQFGTSGRAQAGELFF.

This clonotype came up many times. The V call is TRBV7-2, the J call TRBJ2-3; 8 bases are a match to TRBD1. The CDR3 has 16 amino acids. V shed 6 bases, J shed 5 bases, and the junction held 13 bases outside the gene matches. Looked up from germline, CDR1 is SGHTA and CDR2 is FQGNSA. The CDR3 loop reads CASRLQGQGGLDTQYF. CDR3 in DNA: TGTGCCAGCAGGTTACAAGGACAGGGTGGTTTAGATACGCAGTATTTT.

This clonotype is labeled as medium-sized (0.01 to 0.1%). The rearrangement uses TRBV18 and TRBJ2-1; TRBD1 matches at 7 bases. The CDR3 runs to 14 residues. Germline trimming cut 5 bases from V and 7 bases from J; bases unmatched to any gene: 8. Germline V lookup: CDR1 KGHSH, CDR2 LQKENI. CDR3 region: CASSVRTGVNEQFF. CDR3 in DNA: TGTGCCAGCTCAGTCCGGACAGGAGTTAATGAGCAGTTCTTC.

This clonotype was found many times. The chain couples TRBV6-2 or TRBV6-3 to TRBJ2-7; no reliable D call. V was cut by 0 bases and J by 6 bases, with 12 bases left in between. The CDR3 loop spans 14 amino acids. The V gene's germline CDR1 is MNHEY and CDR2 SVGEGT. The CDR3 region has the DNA TGTGCCAGCAGTTACTCGAAGGTATTCACCGAGCAGTACGTC. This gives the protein CASSYSKVFTEQYV.

DNA for the CDR3: TGCGCCAGCAGTCACCCGGACGGAGAGGAACAGTACTTC. Encoded protein: CASSHPDGEEQYF. V is TRBV23-1 and J is TRBJ2-7, with no clear D. TRBV23-1 is an ORF, and what it does is uncertain. Trimming stripped 3 bases from V and 10 bases from J, with 16 bases between. The CDR3 runs 13 residues.

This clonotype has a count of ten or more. In DNA form, the CDR3 reads TGTGCCAGCTCACCAAATCTAGCGGGGGGGCTCGGAGAGACCCAGTACTTC. This sequence encodes CASSPNLAGGLGETQYF. V is TRBV18 and J is TRBJ2-5, with 12 bases aligning to TRBD2. The CDR3 has 17 residues. V trimming: 2 bases; J trimming: 4 bases; junction bases outside the gene matches: 8. Looked up from germline, CDR1 is KGHSH and CDR2 is LQKENI.

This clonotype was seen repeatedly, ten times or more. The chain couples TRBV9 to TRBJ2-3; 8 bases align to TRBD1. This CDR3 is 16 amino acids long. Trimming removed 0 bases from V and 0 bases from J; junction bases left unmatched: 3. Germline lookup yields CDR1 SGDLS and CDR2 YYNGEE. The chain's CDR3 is CASSVAGTGSTDTQYF. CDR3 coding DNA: TGTGCCAGCAGCGTAGCGGGGACAGGCAGCACAGATACGCAGTATTTT.

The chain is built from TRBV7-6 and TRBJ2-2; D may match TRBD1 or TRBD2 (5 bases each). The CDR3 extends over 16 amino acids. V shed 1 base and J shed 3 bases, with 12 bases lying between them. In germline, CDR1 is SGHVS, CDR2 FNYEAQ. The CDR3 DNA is TGTGCCAGCAGCTTAGGGGTCGGGACGTACACCGGGGAGCTGTTTTTT. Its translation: CASSLGVGTYTGELFF.

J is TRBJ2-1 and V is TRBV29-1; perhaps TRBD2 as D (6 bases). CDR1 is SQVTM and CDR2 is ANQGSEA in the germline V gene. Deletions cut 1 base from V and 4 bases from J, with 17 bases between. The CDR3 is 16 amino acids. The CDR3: CSVEAPGLNYYNEQFF. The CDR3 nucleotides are TGCAGCGTTGAAGCCCCGGGACTGAATTATTACAATGAGCAGTTCTTC.

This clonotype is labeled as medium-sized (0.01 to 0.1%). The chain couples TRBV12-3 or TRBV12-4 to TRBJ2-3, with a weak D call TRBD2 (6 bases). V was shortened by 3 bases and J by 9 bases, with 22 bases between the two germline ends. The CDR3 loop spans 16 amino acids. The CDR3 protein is CASSFFGGPSGGTQYF. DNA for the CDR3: TGTGCCAGCAGTTTTTTTGGAGGGCCGAGCGGAGGGACGCAGTATTTT.

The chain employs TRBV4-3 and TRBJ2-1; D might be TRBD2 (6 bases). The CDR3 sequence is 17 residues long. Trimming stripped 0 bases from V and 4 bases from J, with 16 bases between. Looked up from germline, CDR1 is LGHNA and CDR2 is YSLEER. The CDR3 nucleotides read TGCGCCAGCAGCCAAGAGATCGGGACTGCCATTTACAATGAGCAGTTCTTC. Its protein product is CASSQEIGTAIYNEQFF.

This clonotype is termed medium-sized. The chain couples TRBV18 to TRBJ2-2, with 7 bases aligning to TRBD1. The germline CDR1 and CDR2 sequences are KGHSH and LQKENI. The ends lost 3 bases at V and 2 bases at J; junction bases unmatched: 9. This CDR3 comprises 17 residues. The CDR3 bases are TGTGCCAGCTCACCGACCGCCGGGACAGTTAACACCGGGGAGCTGTTTTTT. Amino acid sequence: CASSPTAGTVNTGELFF.

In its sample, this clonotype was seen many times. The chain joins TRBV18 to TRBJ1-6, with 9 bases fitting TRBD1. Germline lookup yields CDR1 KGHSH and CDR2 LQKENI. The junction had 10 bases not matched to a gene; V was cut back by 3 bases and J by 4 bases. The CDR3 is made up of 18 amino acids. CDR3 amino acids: CASSPARMDRGYNSPLHF. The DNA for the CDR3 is TGTGCCAGCTCACCCGCCAGGATGGACAGGGGATATAATTCACCCCTCCACTTT. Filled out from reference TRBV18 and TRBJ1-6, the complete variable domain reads NAGVMQNPRHLVRRRGQEARLRCSPMKGHSHVYWYRQLPEEGLKFMVYLQKENIIDESGMPKERFSAEFPKEGPSILRIQQVVRGDSAAYFCASSPARMDRGYNSPLHFGNGTRLTVT.

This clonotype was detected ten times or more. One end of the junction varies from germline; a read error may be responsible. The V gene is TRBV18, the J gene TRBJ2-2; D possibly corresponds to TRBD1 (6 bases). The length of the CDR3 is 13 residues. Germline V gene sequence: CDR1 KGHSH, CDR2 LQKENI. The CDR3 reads CVSSPQGTGELFF. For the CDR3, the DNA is TGTGTCAGCTCACCACAGGGAACCGGGGAGCTGTTTTTT.

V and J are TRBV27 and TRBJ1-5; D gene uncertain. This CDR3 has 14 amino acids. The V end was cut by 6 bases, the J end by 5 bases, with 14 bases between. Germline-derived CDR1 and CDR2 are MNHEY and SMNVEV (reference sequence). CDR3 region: CASRRTYIDQPQHF. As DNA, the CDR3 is TGTGCCAGCAGGCGGACGTACATTGATCAGCCCCAGCATTTT.

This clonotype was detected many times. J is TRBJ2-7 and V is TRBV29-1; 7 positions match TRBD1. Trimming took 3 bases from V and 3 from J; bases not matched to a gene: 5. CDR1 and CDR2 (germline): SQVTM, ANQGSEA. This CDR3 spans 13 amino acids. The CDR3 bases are TGCAGCGTTGATGCAGGGGGAAGCTACGAGCAGTACTTC. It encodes CSVDAGGSYEQYF.

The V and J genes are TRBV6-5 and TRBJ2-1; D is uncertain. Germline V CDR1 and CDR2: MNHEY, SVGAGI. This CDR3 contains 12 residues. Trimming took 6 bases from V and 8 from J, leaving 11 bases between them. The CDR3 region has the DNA TGTGCCAGCAGCTCCGACCGGCATGAGCAGTTCTTC. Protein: CASSSDRHEQFF.

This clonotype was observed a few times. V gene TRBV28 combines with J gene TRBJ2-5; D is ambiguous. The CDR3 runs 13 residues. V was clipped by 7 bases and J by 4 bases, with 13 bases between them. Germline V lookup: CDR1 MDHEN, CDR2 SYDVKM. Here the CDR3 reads CASTFGARETQYF. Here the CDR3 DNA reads TGTGCCAGCACCTTCGGCGCTAGAGAGACCCAGTACTTC.

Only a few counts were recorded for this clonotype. The CDR3 DNA reads TGTGCCAGCAGCCCCGGGACTAGCGCAGATACGCAGTATTTT. Translation gives CASSPGTSADTQYF. The V call is TRBV9, the J call TRBJ2-3; 10 bases line up with TRBD2. The V gene end was trimmed by 4 bases and the J gene end by 4 bases; junction bases not matched to a gene: 3. The CDR3 loop spans 14 amino acids. Germline CDR1 is SGDLS and CDR2 is YYNGEE.

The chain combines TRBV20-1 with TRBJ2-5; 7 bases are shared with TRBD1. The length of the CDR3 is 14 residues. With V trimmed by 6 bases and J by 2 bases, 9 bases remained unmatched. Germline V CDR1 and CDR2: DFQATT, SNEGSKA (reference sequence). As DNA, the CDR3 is TGCAGTGCATCTACAGGGGCTGGGCAAGAGACCCAGTACTTC. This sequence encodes CSASTGAGQETQYF.

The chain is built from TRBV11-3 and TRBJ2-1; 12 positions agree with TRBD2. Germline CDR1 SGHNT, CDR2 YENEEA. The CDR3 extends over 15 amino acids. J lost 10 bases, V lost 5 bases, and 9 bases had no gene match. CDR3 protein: CASSPSGRASREQFF. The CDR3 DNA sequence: TGTGCCAGCAGCCCTAGCGGGAGGGCCTCTAGGGAGCAGTTCTTC.

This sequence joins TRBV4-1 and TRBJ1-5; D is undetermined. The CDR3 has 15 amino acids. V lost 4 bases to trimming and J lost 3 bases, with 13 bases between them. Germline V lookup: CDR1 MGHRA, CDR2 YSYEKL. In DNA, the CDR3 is TGCGCCAGCAGCCCACTGTGGGGAAACAATCAGCCCCAGCATTTT. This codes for CASSPLWGNNQPQHF.

The CDR3 coding sequence is TGTGCCAGCAGTGTATATGAGCTGGCCAAAAACATTCAGTACTTC. As protein: CASSVYELAKNIQYF. This rearrangement joins TRBV28 to TRBJ2-4, with D uncertain. The CDR3 is made up of 15 amino acids. Trimming cost V 5 bases and J 1 base, with 12 bases left between them. Germline V gives CDR1 MDHEN, CDR2 SYDVKM.

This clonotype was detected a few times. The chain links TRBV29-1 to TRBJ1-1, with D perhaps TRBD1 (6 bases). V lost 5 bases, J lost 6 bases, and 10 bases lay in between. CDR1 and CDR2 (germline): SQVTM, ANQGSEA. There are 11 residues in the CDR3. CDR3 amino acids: CSVTGIAEAFF. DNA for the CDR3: TGCAGCGTTACAGGGATCGCTGAAGCTTTCTTT.

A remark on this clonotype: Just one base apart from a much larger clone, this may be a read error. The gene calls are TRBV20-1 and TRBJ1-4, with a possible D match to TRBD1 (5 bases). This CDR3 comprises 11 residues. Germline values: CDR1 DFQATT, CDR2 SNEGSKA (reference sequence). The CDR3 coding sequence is TGCAGAGCTAGAGGGACTGAAAAACTGTTTTTT. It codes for CRARGTEKLFF.